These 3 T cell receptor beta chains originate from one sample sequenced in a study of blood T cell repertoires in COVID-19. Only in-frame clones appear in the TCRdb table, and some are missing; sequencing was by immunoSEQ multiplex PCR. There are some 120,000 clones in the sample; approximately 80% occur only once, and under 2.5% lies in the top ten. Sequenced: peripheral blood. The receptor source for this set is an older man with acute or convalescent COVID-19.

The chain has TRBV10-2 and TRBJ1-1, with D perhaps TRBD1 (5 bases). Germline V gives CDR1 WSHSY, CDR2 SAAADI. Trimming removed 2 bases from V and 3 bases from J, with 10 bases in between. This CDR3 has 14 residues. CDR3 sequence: CASSEPPGDTEAFF. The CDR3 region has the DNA TGCGCCAGCAGTGAGCCTCCGGGGGACACTGAAGCTTTCTTT.

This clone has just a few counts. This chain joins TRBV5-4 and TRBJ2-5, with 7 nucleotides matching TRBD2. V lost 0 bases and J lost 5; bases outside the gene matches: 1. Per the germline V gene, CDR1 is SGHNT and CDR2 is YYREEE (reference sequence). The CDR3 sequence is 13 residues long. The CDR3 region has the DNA TGTGCCAGCAGCTTGGTGGGAGGGGAGACCCAGTACTTC. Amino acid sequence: CASSLVGGETQYF. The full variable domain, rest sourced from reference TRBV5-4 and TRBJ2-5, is ETGVTQSPTHLIKTRGQQVTLRCSSQSGHNTVSWYQQALGQGPQFIFQYYREEENGRGNFPPRFSGLQFPNYSSELNVNALELDDSALYLCASSLVGGETQYFGPGTRLLVL.

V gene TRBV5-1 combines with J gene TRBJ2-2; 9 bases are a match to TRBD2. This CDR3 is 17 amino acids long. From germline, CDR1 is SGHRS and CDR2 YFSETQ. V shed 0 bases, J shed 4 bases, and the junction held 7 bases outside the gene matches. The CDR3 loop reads CASSLAPSSGATGELFF. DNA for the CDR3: TGCGCCAGCAGCTTGGCCCCTTCTAGCGGGGCCACCGGGGAGCTGTTTTTT.